This section outlines one T cell receptor (beta chain) sequence together with its context. The CDR3 runs to 16 residues. The germline V gene has CDR1 SGHNT and CDR2 YYREEE (reference sequence). The ends lost 0 bases at V and 0 bases at J; junction bases unmatched: 3. This record belongs to a study of T cell changes during pregnancy in multiple sclerosis. The table came from immunoSEQ multiplex PCR; TCRdb's copy has only in-frame clones and leaves some out. This table has 80,000 to 130,000 clones, more than 80% appearing once. This clonotype was sampled from a female donor with multiple sclerosis, enrolled in a pregnancy study. Here the sequenced sample was peripheral blood, taken in the second trimester of pregnancy. This chain links TRBV5-4 with TRBJ2-1, with 7 positions matching TRBD2. The CDR3 DNA is TGTGCCAGCAGCTTGGACCGCGGGGGCTCCTACAATGAGCAGTTCTTC. Translating it yields CASSLDRGGSYNEQFF.